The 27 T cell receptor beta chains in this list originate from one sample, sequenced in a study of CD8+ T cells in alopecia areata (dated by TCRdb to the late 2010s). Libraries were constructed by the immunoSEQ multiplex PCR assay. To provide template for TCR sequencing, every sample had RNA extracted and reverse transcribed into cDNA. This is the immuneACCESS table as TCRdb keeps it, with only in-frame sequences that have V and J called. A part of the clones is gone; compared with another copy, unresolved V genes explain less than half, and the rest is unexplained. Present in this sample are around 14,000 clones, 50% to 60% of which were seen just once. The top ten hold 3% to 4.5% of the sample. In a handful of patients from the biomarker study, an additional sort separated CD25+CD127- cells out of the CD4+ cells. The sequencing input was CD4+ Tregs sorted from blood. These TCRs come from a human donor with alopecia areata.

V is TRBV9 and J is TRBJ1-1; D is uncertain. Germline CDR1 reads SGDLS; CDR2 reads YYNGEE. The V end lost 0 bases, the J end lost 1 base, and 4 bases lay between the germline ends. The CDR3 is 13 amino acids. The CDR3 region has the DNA TGTGCCAGCAGCGTAGGGCCGAACACTGAAGCTTTCTTT. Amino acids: CASSVGPNTEAFF.

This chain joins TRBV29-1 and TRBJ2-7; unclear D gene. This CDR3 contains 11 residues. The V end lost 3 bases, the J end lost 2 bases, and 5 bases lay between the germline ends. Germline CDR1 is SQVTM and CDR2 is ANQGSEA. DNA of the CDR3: TGCAGCGTTGACGACACCTACGAGCAGTACTTC. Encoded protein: CSVDDTYEQYF.

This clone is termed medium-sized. The CDR3 coding sequence is TGTGCCAGCGGAACCGAGGGGGGGCTGTGGGAGACCCAGTACTTC. Its protein product is CASGTEGGLWETQYF. V gene TRBV7-6 combines with J gene TRBJ2-5, with a weak D call TRBD2 (7 bases). The germline V gene encodes CDR1 SGHVS and CDR2 FNYEAQ. This CDR3 comprises 15 residues. V lost 8 bases to trimming and J lost 5 bases, with 21 bases between them. Full variable domain (remainder filled in from reference TRBV7-6 and TRBJ2-5): GAGVSQSPRYKVTKRGQDVALRCDPISGHVSLYWYRQALGQGPEFLTYFNYEAQQDKSGLPNDRFSAERPEGSISTLTIQRTEQRDSAMYRCASGTEGGLWETQYFGPGTRLLVL.

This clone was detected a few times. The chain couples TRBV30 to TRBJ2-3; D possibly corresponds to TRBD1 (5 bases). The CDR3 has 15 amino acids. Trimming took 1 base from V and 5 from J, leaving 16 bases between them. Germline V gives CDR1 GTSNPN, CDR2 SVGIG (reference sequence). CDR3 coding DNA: TGTGCCTGGAGTGGGATGGGCAGGGTAAGAGATACGCAGTATTTT. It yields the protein CAWSGMGRVRDTQYF.

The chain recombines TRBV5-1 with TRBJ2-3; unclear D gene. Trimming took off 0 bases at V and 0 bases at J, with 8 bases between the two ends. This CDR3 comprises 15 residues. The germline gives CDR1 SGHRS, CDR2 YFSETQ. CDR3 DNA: TGCGCCAGCAGCTTGGAATCGTCTAGCACAGATACGCAGTATTTT. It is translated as CASSLESSSTDTQYF. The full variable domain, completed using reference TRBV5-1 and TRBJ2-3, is KAGVTQTPRYLIKTRGQQVTLSCSPISGHRSVSWYQQTPGQGLQFLFEYFSETQRNKGNFPGRFSGRQFSNSRSEMNVSTLELGDSALYLCASSLESSSTDTQYFGPGTRLTVL.

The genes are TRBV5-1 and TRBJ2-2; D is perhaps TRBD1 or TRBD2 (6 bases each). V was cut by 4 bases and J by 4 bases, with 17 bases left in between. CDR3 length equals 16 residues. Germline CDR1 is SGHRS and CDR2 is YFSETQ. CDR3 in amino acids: CASSPRGTRLTGELFF. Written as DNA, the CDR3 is TGCGCCAGCAGCCCCCGCGGGACACGCCTCACCGGGGAGCTGTTTTTT.

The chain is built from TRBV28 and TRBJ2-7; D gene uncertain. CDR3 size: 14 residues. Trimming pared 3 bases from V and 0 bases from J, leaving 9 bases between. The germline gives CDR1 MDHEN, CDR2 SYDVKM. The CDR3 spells CASSFFRASYEQYF. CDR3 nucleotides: TGTGCCAGCAGTTTTTTCCGGGCCTCCTACGAGCAGTACTTC.

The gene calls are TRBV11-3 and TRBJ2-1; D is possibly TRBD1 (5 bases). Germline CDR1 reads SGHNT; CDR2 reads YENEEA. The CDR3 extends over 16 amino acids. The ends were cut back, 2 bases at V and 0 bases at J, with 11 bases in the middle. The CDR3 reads CASSLLGRVSYNEQFF. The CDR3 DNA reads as TGTGCCAGCAGCTTATTGGGCAGGGTCTCCTACAATGAGCAGTTCTTC.

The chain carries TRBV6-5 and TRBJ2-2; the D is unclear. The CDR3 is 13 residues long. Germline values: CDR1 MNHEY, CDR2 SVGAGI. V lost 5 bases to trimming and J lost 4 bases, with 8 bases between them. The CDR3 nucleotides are TGTGCCAGCAGTCACCCAGTCACCGGGGAGCTGTTTTTT. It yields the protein CASSHPVTGELFF.

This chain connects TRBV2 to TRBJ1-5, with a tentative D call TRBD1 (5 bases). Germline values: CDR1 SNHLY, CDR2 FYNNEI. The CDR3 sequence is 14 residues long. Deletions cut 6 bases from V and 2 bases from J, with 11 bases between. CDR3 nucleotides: TGTGCCAGCAGAAGCGGGACGGGCAATCAGCCCCAGCATTTT. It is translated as CASRSGTGNQPQHF.

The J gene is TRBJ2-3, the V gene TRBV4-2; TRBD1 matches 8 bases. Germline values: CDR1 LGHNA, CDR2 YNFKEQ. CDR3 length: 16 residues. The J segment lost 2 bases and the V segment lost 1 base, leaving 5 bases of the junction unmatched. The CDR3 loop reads CASSQGTGTVTDTQYF. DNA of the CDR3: TGTGCCAGCAGCCAAGGGACAGGGACGGTCACAGATACGCAGTATTTT.

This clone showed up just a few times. The CDR3 DNA follows: TGTGCCAGCAGTCAACATCTCGAGACCCAGTACTTC. Translating it yields CASSQHLETQYF. This chain joins TRBV28 and TRBJ2-5; no clear D gene. V was cut by 5 bases and J by 5 bases, with 9 bases left in between. CDR1 MDHEN and CDR2 SYDVKM come from the germline V gene. This CDR3 is 12 amino acids long.

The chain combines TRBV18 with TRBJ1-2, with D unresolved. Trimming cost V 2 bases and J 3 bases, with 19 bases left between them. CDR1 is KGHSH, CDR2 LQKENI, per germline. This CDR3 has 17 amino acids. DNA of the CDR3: TGTGCCAGCTCACCATTGACCCAAGCGGCAACGGACTATGGCTACACCTTC. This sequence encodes CASSPLTQAATDYGYTF.

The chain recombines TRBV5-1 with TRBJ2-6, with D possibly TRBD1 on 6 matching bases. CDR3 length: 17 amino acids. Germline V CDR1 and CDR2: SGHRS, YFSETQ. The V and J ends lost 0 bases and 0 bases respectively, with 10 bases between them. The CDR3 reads CASSLVGTNSGANVLTF. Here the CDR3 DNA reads TGCGCCAGCAGCTTGGTAGGGACAAACTCTGGGGCCAACGTCCTGACTTTC. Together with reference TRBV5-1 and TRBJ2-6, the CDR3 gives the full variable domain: KAGVTQTPRYLIKTRGQQVTLSCSPISGHRSVSWYQQTPGQGLQFLFEYFSETQRNKGNFPGRFSGRQFSNSRSEMNVSTLELGDSALYLCASSLVGTNSGANVLTFGAGSRLTVL.

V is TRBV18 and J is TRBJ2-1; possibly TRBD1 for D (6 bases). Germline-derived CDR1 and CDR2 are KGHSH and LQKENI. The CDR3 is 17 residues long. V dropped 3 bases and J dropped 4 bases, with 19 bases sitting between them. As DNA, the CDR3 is TGTGCCAGCTCACCTTCTCAGGGGAATATAGCATACAATGAGCAGTTCTTC. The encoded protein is CASSPSQGNIAYNEQFF.

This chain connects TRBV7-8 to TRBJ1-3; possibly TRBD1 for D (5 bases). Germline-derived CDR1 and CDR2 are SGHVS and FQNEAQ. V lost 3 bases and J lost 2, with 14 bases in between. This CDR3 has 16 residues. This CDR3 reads CASSFSGAVPGNTIYF. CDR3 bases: TGTGCCAGCAGCTTTTCCGGGGCCGTCCCTGGAAACACCATATATTTT.

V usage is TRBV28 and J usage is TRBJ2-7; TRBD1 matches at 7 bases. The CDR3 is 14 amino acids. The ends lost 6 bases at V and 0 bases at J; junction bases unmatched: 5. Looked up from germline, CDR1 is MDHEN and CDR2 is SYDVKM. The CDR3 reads CASSLTGNSYEQYF. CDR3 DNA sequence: TGTGCCAGCAGCTTGACAGGGAACTCCTACGAGCAGTACTTC.

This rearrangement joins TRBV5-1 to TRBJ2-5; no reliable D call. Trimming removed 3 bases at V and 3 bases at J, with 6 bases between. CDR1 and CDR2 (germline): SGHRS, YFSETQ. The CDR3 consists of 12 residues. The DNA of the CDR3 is TGCGCCAGCAGCTCGAGTAAAGAGACCCAGTACTTC. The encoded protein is CASSSSKETQYF.

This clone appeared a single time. CDR3 amino acids: CASSQDLKVKTGRLGAFF. CDR3 DNA sequence: TGTGCCAGCAGCCAAGACCTCAAGGTCAAAACAGGGAGGCTAGGGGCTTTCTTT. The genes are TRBV14 and TRBJ1-1; D is possibly TRBD1 (6 bases). CDR3 size: 18 residues. CDR1 is SGHDN and CDR2 is FVKESK in the germline V gene. The V end was cut by 0 bases, the J end by 11 bases, with 28 bases between.

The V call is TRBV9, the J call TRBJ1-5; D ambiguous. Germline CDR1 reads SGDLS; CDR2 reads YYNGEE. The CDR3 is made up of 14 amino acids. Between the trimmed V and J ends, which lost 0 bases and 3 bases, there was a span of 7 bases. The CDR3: CASSVGRDNQPQHF. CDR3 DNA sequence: TGTGCCAGCAGCGTAGGGCGCGACAATCAGCCCCAGCATTTT. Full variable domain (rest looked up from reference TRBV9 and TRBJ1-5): DSGVTQTPKHLITATGQRVTLRCSPRSGDLSVYWYQQSLDQGLQFLIQYYNGEERAKGNILERFSAQQFPDLHSELNLSSLELGDSALYFCASSVGRDNQPQHFGDGTRLSIL.

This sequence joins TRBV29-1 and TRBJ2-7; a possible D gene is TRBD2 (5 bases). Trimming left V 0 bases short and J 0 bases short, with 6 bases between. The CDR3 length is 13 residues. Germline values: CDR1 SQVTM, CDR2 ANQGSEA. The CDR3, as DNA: TGCAGCGTTGAAGAAGCGGTCTCCTACGAGCAGTACTTC. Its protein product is CSVEEAVSYEQYF.

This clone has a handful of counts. The CDR3 here is CASRRSSSVLGYEQYF. CDR3 DNA: TGTGCCAGTAGACGCTCGAGTTCGGTACTGGGGTACGAGCAGTACTTC. The gene calls are TRBV19 and TRBJ2-7; no definite D call. CDR1 is LNHDA, CDR2 SQIVND, per germline (reference sequence). The CDR3 runs to 16 residues. Trimming removed 6 bases from V and 4 bases from J, with 22 bases in between.

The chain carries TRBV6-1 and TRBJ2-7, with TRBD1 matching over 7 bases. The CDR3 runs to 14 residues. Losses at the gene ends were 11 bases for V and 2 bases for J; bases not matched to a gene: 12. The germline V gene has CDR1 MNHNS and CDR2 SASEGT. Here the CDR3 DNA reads TGTGCCTGCCAGCTCGGGACAGCCACCTACGAGCAGTACTTC. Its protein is CACQLGTATYEQYF.

The CDR3 loop reads CASSSSGGAAYNEQFF. CDR3 nucleotides: TGCGCCAGCAGCTCTTCCGGGGGGGCCGCCTACAATGAGCAGTTCTTC. V is TRBV5-1 and J is TRBJ2-1, with TRBD2 matching 8 bases. V shed 3 bases, J shed 2 bases, and the junction held 7 bases outside the gene matches. Germline-derived CDR1 and CDR2 are SGHRS and YFSETQ. The CDR3 has 16 residues.

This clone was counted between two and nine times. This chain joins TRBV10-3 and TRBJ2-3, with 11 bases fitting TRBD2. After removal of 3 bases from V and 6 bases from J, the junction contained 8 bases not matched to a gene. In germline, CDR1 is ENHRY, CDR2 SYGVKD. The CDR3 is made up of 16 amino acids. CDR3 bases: TGTGCCATCAGTGACCTTACTAGCGGGAGAGGGGATACGCAGTATTTT. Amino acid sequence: CAISDLTSGRGDTQYF.

In nucleotides, the CDR3 is TGTGCCAGCAGCTTTCCTAGCGCAACCTACAATGAGCAGTTCTTC. It specifies CASSFPSATYNEQFF. The chain couples TRBV5-4 to TRBJ2-1, with a possible D match to TRBD2 (6 bases). Germline V gene sequence: CDR1 SGHNT, CDR2 YYREEE (reference sequence). Trimming took 2 bases from V and 2 from J, leaving 11 bases between them. This CDR3 region has 15 residues.

The CDR3 nucleotides are TGCGCCAGCAGCTTGACTAGCGGGAGTACATATGAGCAGTTCTTC. This gives the protein CASSLTSGSTYEQFF. This chain uses TRBV5-1 with TRBJ2-1, with 11 bases fitting TRBD2. The length of the CDR3 is 15 residues. The V gene end was trimmed by 1 base and the J gene end by 8 bases; junction bases not matched to a gene: 5. Germline V CDR1 and CDR2: SGHRS, YFSETQ.